This T cell receptor beta chain is from a study of T cells in Graves' hyperthyroidism and ophthalmopathy. Study results and caveats: Through a model of 13 V-J features, ophthalmopathy was separated from stable hyperthyroidism.

Amplification targeted TCR beta CDR3 regions from RNA transcripts. HTBI primers were used for first-round RT-PCR of the TCR CDR3. TCRdb analysed the multiplex PCR reads with MiXCR anew, one entry per CDR3 protein. The sample contains approximately 690,000 distinct CDR3 sequences, roughly 15% of which appear only once. Germline V gene sequence: CDR1 DFQATT, CDR2 SNEGSKA (reference sequence). There are 15 residues in the CDR3. J gave up 0 bases and V 3 bases, and 5 bases lay outside the gene matches. This clonotype was detected ten times or more. Its matching antigen is unknown. Sequenced input: blood. The source is a woman in her fifties or sixties with Graves' ophthalmopathy. V gene TRBV20-1 combines with J gene TRBJ2-5; 9 nucleotides align to TRBD2. The CDR3 region is CSARELAGNQETQYF. CDR3 bases: TGCAGTGCTAGGGAGCTAGCGGGGAACCAAGAGACCCAGTACTTC.